The entry that follows covers one TCR beta chain sequence. The entry originates in a study of shared clonotypes between healthy human individuals. Trimming took 6 bases from V and 7 from J; bases not matched to a gene: 9. Germline CDR1 reads MNHEY; CDR2 reads SVGAGI. CDR3 size: 15 residues. Repertoires were generated with immunoSEQ multiplex PCR, while TCRdb's copy carries only in-frame clones and drops some. The table includes about 2.4 million clones, around nine tenths detected once. Material for sequencing was naive CD4+ T cells sorted from blood. Subset defined: CD45RA+ positively selected. The V and J genes are TRBV6-5 and TRBJ2-7; TRBD2 matches 13 bases. This TCR derives from a young man in good health. As DNA, the CDR3 is TGTGCCAGCAGCCCCGGGACTAGCGGGATACGAGAGCAGTACTTC. Residues: CASSPGTSGIREQYF.